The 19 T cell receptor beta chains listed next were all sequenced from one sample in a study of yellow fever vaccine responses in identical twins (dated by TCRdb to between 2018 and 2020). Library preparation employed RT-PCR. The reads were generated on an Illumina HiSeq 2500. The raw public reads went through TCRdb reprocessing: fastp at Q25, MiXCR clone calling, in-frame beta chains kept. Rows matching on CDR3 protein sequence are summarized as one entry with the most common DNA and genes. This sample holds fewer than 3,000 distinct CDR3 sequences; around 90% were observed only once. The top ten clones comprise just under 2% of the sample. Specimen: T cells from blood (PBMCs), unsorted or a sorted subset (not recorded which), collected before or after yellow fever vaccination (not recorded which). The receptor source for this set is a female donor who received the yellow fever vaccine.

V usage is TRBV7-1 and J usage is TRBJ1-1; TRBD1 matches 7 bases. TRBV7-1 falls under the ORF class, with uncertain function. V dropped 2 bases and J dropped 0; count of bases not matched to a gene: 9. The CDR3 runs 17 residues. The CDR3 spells CASSSLQGRGMNTEAFF. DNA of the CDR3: TGTGCCAGCAGCTCACTACAGGGGAGGGGGATGAACACTGAAGCTTTCTTT.

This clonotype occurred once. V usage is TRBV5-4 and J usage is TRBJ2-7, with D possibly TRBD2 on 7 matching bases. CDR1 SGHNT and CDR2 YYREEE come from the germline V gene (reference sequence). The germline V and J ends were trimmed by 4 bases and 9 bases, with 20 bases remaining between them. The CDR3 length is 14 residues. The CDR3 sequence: CASSPQGTTFGQYF. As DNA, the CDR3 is TGTGCCAGCAGCCCCCAGGGGACTACCTTCGGGCAGTACTTC.

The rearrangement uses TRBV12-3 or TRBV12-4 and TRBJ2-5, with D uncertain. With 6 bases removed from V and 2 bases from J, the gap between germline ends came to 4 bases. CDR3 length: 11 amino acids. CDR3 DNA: TGTGCCAGCAGGATACAAGAGACCCAGTACTTC. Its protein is CASRIQETQYF.

Written as DNA, the CDR3 is TGCGCCAGCAGTCAATCGGTGCGGCACTACTATGGCTACACCTTC. This encodes CASSQSVRHYYGYTF. This sequence joins TRBV23-1 and TRBJ1-2; D gene uncertain. TRBV23-1 is an ORF; its function is uncertain. V was cut by 0 bases and J by 3 bases, with 11 bases left in between. The CDR3 covers 15 residues.

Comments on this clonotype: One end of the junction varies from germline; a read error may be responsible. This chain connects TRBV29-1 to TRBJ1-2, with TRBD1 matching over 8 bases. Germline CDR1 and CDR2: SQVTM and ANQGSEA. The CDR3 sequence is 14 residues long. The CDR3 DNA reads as TGCAGCGTGGAAGGACAGGGCGACAACTATGGCTACACCTTC. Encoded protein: CSVEGQGDNYGYTF.

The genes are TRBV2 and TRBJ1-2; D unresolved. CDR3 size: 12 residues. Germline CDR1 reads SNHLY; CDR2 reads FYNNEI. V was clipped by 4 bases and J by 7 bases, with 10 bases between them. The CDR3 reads CASSAVFIGYTF. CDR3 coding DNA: TGTGCCAGCAGTGCGGTATTTATTGGCTACACCTTC.

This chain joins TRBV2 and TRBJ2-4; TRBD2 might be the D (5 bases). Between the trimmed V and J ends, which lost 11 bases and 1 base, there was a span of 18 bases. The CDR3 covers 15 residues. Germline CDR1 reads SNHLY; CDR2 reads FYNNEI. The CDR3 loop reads CASTGDGGAKNIQYF. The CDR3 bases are TGTGCCTCCACCGGGGATGGTGGGGCCAAAAACATTCAGTACTTC.

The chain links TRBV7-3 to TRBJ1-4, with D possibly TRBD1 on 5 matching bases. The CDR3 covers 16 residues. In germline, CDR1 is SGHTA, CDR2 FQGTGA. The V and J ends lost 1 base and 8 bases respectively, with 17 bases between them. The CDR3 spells CASSLKGGGREEKLFF. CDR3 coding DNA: TGTGCCAGCAGCTTAAAGGGTGGGGGAAGAGAGGAAAAACTGTTTTTT.

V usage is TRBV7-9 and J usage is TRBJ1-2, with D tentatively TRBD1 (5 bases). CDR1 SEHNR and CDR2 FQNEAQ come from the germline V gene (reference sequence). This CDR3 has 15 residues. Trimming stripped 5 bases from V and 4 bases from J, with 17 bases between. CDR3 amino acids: CASSPGGSLGYGYTF. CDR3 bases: TGTGCCAGCAGCCCGGGGGGGTCGCTCGGCTATGGCTACACCTTC. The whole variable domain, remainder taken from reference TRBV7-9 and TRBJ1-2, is DTGVSQNPRHKITKRGQNVTFRCDPISEHNRLYWYRQTLGQGPEFLTYFQNEAQLEKSRLLSDRFSAERPKGSFSTLEIQRTEQGDSAMYLCASSPGGSLGYGYTFGSGTRLTVV.

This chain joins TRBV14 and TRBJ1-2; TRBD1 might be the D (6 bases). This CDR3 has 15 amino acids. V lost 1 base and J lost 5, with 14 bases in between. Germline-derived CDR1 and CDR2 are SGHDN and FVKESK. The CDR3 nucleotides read TGTGCCAGCAGCCAAGGGGACATAAGAGGTTATGGCTACACCTTC. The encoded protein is CASSQGDIRGYGYTF.

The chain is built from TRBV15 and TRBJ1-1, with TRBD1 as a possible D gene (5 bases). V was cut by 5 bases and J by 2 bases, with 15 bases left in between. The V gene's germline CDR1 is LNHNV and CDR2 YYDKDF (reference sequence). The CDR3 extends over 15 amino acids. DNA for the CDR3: TGTGCCACCAGCCGGGCGGTGGGGCTCAACACTGAAGCTTTCTTT. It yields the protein CATSRAVGLNTEAFF.

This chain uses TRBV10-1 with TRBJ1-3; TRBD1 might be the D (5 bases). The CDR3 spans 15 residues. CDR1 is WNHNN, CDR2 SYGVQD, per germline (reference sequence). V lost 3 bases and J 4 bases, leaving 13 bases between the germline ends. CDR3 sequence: CASSDGGTPGNTIYF. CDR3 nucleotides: TGCGCCAGCAGTGACGGCGGGACGCCCGGAAACACCATATATTTT.

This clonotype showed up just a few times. The CDR3 DNA sequence: TGTGCTAGTGGTGGGGACTACAAATCCGAGCAGTACTTC. This sequence encodes CASGGDYKSEQYF. The chain couples TRBV12-5 to TRBJ2-7; 7 nucleotides match TRBD2. This CDR3 spans 13 amino acids. J lost 6 bases, V lost 5 bases, and 7 bases had no gene match. Germline-derived CDR1 and CDR2 are LGHNT and FRNRAP. The variable domain in full, with the rest retrieved from reference TRBV12-5 and TRBJ2-7, is DARVTQTPRHKVTEMGQEVTMRCQPILGHNTVFWYRQTMMQGLELLAYFRNRAPLDDSGMPKDRFSAEMPDATLATLKIQPSEPRDSAVYFCASGGDYKSEQYFGPGTRLTVT.

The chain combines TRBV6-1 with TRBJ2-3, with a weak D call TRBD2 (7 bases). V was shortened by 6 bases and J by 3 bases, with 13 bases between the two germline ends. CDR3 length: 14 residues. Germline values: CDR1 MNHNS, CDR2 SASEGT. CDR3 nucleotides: TGTGCCAGCAGGGAGGGGGGGCTTACAGATACGCAGTATTTT. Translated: CASREGGLTDTQYF.

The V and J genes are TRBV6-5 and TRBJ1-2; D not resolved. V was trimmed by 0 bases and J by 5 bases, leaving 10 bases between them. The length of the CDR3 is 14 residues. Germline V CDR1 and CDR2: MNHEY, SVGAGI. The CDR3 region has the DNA TGTGCCAGCAGTTACTCTGCCGCGTCGTATGGCTACACCTTC. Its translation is CASSYSAASYGYTF.

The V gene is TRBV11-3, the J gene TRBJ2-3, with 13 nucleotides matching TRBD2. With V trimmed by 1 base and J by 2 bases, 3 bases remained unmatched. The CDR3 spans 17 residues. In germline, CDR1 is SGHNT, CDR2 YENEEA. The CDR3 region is CASSLGTSGSYTDTQYF. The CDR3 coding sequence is TGTGCCAGCAGCTTAGGGACTAGCGGGAGTTACACAGATACGCAGTATTTT.

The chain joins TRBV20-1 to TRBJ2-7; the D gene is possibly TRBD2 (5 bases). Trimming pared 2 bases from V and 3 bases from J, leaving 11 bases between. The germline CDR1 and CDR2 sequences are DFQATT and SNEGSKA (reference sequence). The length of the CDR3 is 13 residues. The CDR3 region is CSARTPGNYEQYF. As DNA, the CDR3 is TGCAGTGCTAGAACCCCCGGGAACTACGAGCAGTACTTC.

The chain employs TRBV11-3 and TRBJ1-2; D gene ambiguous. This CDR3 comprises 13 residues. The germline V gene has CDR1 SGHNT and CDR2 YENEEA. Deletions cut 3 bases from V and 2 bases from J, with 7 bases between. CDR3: CASSFFSNYGYTF. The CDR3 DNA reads TGTGCCAGCAGCTTTTTCTCAAACTATGGCTACACCTTC.

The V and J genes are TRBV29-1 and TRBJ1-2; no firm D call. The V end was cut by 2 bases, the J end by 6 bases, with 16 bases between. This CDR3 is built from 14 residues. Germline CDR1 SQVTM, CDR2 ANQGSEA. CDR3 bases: TGCAGCGTTGAAAGGTGGCCACAGAGGGATGGCTACACCTTC. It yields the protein CSVERWPQRDGYTF.